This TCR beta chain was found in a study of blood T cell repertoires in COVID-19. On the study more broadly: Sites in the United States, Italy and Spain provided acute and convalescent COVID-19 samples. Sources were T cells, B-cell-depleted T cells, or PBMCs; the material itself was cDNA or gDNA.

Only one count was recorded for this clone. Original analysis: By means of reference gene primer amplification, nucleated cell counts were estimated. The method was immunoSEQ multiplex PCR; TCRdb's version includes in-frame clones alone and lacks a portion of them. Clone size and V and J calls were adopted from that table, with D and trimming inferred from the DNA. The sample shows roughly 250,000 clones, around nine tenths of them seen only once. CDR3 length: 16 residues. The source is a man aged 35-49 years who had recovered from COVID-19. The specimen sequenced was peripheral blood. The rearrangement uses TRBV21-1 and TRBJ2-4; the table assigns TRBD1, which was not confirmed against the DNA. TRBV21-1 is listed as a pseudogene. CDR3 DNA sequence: TGTGCCAGCACCGAGGGGGACCACTTAGCCAAAAACATTCAGTACTTC. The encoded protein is CASTEGDHLAKNIQYF.